The 26 T cell receptor beta chains below come from one sample, sequenced in a study of T-cell memory formation after mild COVID-19. MiXCR, run by TCRdb on the 5' RACE reads, gives a single entry per CDR3 protein. The sample has a few hundred thousand distinct CDR3 sequences, 20% to 30% seen once. The sequencing input was PBMCs or a T cell subset sorted from them (not recorded which). The receptors originated from an adult woman who had mild COVID-19 (a few samples of this study predate the infection). Cell type and time point are not known.

This clonotype was seen a few times. The chain carries TRBV6-5 and TRBJ2-3, with D maybe TRBD1 (6 bases). V lost 6 bases to trimming and J lost 4 bases, with 14 bases between them. This CDR3 is built from 14 residues. Germline lookup yields CDR1 MNHEY and CDR2 SVGAGI. CDR3 loop: CASRQGGRADTQYF. CDR3 bases: TGTGCCAGCAGACAGGGTGGTCGGGCAGATACGCAGTATTTT.

The gene calls are TRBV12-3 or TRBV12-4 and TRBJ2-1, with 12 bases fitting TRBD1. The CDR3 contains 15 residues. The junction had 6 bases not matched to a gene; V was cut back by 4 bases and J by 8 bases. CDR3: CASSSPGTGGDEQFF. The CDR3 DNA is TGTGCCAGCAGTTCCCCCGGGACAGGGGGCGATGAGCAGTTCTTC.

The chain carries TRBV30 and TRBJ2-7, with 7 bases aligning to TRBD2. This CDR3 has 11 residues. V shed 3 bases, J shed 7 bases, and the junction held 3 bases outside the gene matches. Germline V gene data show CDR1 as GTSNPN and CDR2 as SVGIG (reference sequence). In DNA form, the CDR3 reads TGTGCCTGGAGCCGTAGCGGGGAGCAGTACTTC. Residues: CAWSRSGEQYF.

The V gene is TRBV5-5, the J gene TRBJ2-2; D gene uncertain. The CDR3 is made up of 13 amino acids. Trimming pared 2 bases from V and 4 bases from J, leaving 6 bases between. CDR1 is SGHKS and CDR2 is YYEKEE in the germline V gene (reference sequence). The CDR3 region is CASSFAGTGELFF. The CDR3 bases are TGTGCCAGCAGCTTCGCAGGCACCGGGGAGCTGTTTTTT.

This sequence joins TRBV7-9 and TRBJ2-3; TRBD2 aligns across 8 bases. The CDR3 consists of 16 residues. Germline lookup yields CDR1 SEHNR and CDR2 FQNEAQ (reference sequence). V lost 3 bases to trimming and J lost 5 bases; unmatched junction nucleotides: 10. CDR3 nucleotide sequence: TGTGCCAGCAGCTTCGGGAGGGGCGGTTTTCAAGATACGCAGTATTTT. This translates into CASSFGRGGFQDTQYF.

The rearrangement uses TRBV28 and TRBJ2-4, with 8 bases aligning to TRBD1. V shed 3 bases, J shed 2 bases, and the junction held 15 bases outside the gene matches. CDR3 length: 19 amino acids. The germline gives CDR1 MDHEN, CDR2 SYDVKM. The CDR3 loop reads CASSFSYARTGTPKNIQYF. The CDR3 region has the DNA TGTGCCAGCAGTTTCTCCTATGCTAGGACAGGGACCCCCAAAAACATTCAGTACTTC.

CDR3 in amino acids: CASSDRGWETQYF. The CDR3 DNA sequence: TGTGCCAGCAGTGACAGGGGATGGGAGACCCAGTACTTC. The chain employs TRBV12-3 or TRBV12-4 and TRBJ2-5, with 8 bases lining up with TRBD1. The CDR3 sequence is 13 residues long. Losses at the gene ends were 5 bases for V and 5 bases for J; bases not matched to a gene: 4.

V is TRBV14 and J is TRBJ1-1; 9 nucleotides match TRBD1. Germline loops: CDR1 SGHDN, CDR2 FVKESK. The CDR3 loop spans 18 amino acids. Unmatched junction bases numbered 10, after V lost 0 bases and J lost 2 bases. CDR3 sequence: CASSQESRWDRVNTEAFF. The CDR3, as DNA: TGTGCCAGCAGCCAAGAGTCTAGGTGGGACAGGGTAAACACTGAAGCTTTCTTT.

This clonotype occurred a few times. This sequence joins TRBV20-1 and TRBJ2-1; D ambiguous. Trimming stripped 7 bases from V and 5 bases from J, with 6 bases between. The CDR3 totals 10 residues. The germline CDR1 and CDR2 sequences are DFQATT and SNEGSKA (reference sequence). CDR3 protein: CSVGHNEQFF. The CDR3 nucleotides read TGCAGTGTCGGCCACAATGAGCAGTTCTTC.

The rearrangement uses TRBV15 and TRBJ2-1, with D perhaps being TRBD1 or TRBD2 (5 bases each). Trimming removed 3 bases at V and 5 bases at J, with 8 bases between. The V gene's germline CDR1 is LNHNV and CDR2 YYDKDF (reference sequence). This CDR3 has 13 residues. The CDR3 DNA reads TGTGCCACCAGCAGCGGGGCCCACAATGAGCAGTTCTTC. Encoded protein: CATSSGAHNEQFF.

This clonotype has a handful of counts. V usage is TRBV7-8 and J usage is TRBJ1-2; D is unclear. V lost 2 bases and J lost 4, with 5 bases in between. Germline CDR1 reads SGHVS; CDR2 reads FQNEAQ. The CDR3 totals 12 residues. The CDR3 nucleotides read TGTGCCAGCAGCTTACCCTTCTATGGCTACACCTTC. It codes for CASSLPFYGYTF.

This clonotype was picked up a small number of times. The rearrangement uses TRBV10-3 and TRBJ2-1, with 8 bases aligning to TRBD1. With 8 bases clipped from V and 6 bases from J, the junction kept 3 bases outside the gene matches. The CDR3 is made up of 12 amino acids. The germline V gene has CDR1 ENHRY and CDR2 SYGVKD. CDR3: CAIATGGNEQFF. DNA of the CDR3: TGTGCCATCGCCACAGGGGGCAATGAGCAGTTCTTC.

The CDR3 sequence is CASSLVVAGVVGETQYF. The CDR3 nucleotides are TGCGCCAGCAGCTTGGTGGTAGCGGGAGTGGTAGGAGAGACCCAGTACTTC. The chain combines TRBV5-1 with TRBJ2-5; TRBD2 matches 9 bases. There are 17 residues in the CDR3. V lost 0 bases, J lost 4 bases, and 10 bases stayed unmatched. Germline CDR1 and CDR2: SGHRS and YFSETQ. Drawing the rest from reference TRBV5-1 and TRBJ2-5, the complete variable domain is KAGVTQTPRYLIKTRGQQVTLSCSPISGHRSVSWYQQTPGQGLQFLFEYFSETQRNKGNFPGRFSGRQFSNSRSEMNVSTLELGDSALYLCASSLVVAGVVGETQYFGPGTRLLVL.

This clonotype has a handful of counts. The gene calls are TRBV7-3 and TRBJ2-1; either TRBD1 or TRBD2 may supply D (6 bases each). Germline assignment: CDR1 SGHTA and CDR2 FQGTGA. The CDR3 spans 13 residues. V lost 5 bases, J lost 15 bases, and 20 bases lay in between. The CDR3: CASSLALGGWVFF. CDR3 nucleotide sequence: TGTGCCAGCAGCCTTGCCTTGGGGGGCTGGGTGTTCTTC.

This clonotype was seen only a few times. The V gene is TRBV6-2 or TRBV6-3, the J gene TRBJ1-4; 7 bases agree with TRBD1. This CDR3 spans 15 amino acids. CDR1 and CDR2 from the germline V gene are MNHEY and SVGEGT. V shed 8 bases and J 7 bases; nucleotides not matched to a gene: 13. The CDR3 is CASGEAGQLIEKLFF. The CDR3 nucleotides are TGTGCCAGCGGTGAGGCGGGACAGCTCATTGAAAAACTGTTTTTT.

The gene calls are TRBV29-1 and TRBJ1-4, with 8 nucleotides matching TRBD1. The CDR3 runs 16 residues. V lost 6 bases, J lost 4 bases, and 13 bases stayed unmatched. Germline V gene lookup returns CDR1 SQVTM and CDR2 ANQGSEA. CDR3 nucleotides: TGCAGCGTCCAACCCCGGACAGGGAAGGGTAATGAAAAACTGTTTTTT. Translated, it gives CSVQPRTGKGNEKLFF.

This clonotype showed up just a few times. The CDR3 sequence is CASSFGPGQRYNSPLHF. CDR3 nucleotides: TGTGCCAGCAGTTTCGGGCCGGGACAGCGTTATAATTCACCCCTCCACTTT. The V call is TRBV27, the J call TRBJ1-6; 7 positions match TRBD1. The V gene end was trimmed by 3 bases and the J gene end by 4 bases; junction bases not matched to a gene: 9. The CDR3 length is 17 residues. The germline CDR1 and CDR2 sequences are MNHEY and SMNVEV (reference sequence).

The genes are TRBV12-3 or TRBV12-4 and TRBJ2-1, with 8 bases fitting TRBD1. CDR3 length equals 14 residues. After removal of 7 bases from V and 9 bases from J, the junction contained 11 bases not matched to a gene. CDR3 protein: CASTSRTGRLEQFF. CDR3 bases: TGTGCCAGCACCTCGCGGACAGGGAGACTTGAGCAGTTCTTC.

The chain carries TRBV12-3 or TRBV12-4 and TRBJ2-7; perhaps D is TRBD1 or TRBD2 (5 bases each). Trimming removed 6 bases from V and 7 bases from J, with 19 bases in between. The CDR3 consists of 14 residues. CDR3 nucleotides: TGTGCCAGCAGCTACCGGGGCGCTCACTTTGAGCAGTACTTC. This gives the protein CASSYRGAHFEQYF.

The chain links TRBV29-1 to TRBJ2-7; D is unclear. The V gene's germline CDR1 is SQVTM and CDR2 ANQGSEA. Trimming pared 5 bases from V and 3 bases from J, leaving 11 bases between. The CDR3 is 12 residues long. The CDR3 here is CSVLKDDYEQYF. CDR3 coding DNA: TGCAGCGTTCTGAAGGACGACTACGAGCAGTACTTC.

The rearrangement uses TRBV12-3 or TRBV12-4 and TRBJ2-5; 8 nucleotides match TRBD1. The CDR3 sequence is 15 residues long. The J segment lost 7 bases and the V segment lost 2 bases, leaving 9 bases of the junction unmatched. The CDR3 loop reads CASSLRTGSVGTQYF. The CDR3 nucleotides read TGTGCCAGCAGTTTACGGACAGGGAGCGTCGGGACCCAGTACTTC.

V is TRBV7-9 and J is TRBJ2-1, with 7 bases identical to TRBD1. Unmatched junction bases numbered 14, after V lost 2 bases and J lost 4 bases. The CDR3 consists of 18 residues. Germline values: CDR1 SEHNR, CDR2 FQNEAQ (reference sequence). The CDR3 reads CASSLPRARDSKYNEQFF. The CDR3 nucleotides are TGTGCCAGCAGCTTACCAAGGGCGAGGGACAGTAAGTACAATGAGCAGTTCTTC.

The rearrangement uses TRBV25-1 and TRBJ2-3; D is ambiguous. Germline V CDR1 and CDR2: MGHDK, SYGVNS. The V end was cut by 4 bases, the J end by 0 bases, with 8 bases between. The length of the CDR3 is 14 residues. The CDR3: CASSVTESTDTQYF. CDR3 bases: TGTGCCAGCAGTGTCACGGAAAGCACAGATACGCAGTATTTT.

J is TRBJ2-5 and V is TRBV7-9, with TRBD1 matching 7 bases. J lost 3 bases, V lost 8 bases, and 15 bases had no gene match. CDR3 length equals 16 residues. Per the germline V gene, CDR1 is SEHNR and CDR2 is FQNEAQ (reference sequence). The CDR3 coding sequence is TGTGCCAGCGGCTGGGGTAGGACAGGCCAAAAAGAGACCCAGTACTTC. Amino acids: CASGWGRTGQKETQYF.

The V call is TRBV19, the J call TRBJ2-7; 7 positions match TRBD2. The CDR3 covers 15 residues. Per the germline V gene, CDR1 is LNHDA and CDR2 is SQIVND (reference sequence). With 4 bases clipped from V and 2 bases from J, the junction kept 8 bases outside the gene matches. CDR3 bases: TGTGCCAGTAGTACCAGACTAGCCGGTACCTACGAGCAGTACTTC. Amino acids: CASSTRLAGTYEQYF.

This clonotype was seen only a few times. The chain couples TRBV3-1 to TRBJ2-5, with 11 nucleotides matching TRBD2. Trimming took 4 bases from V and 10 from J; bases not matched to a gene: 5. From germline, CDR1 is LGHDT and CDR2 YNNKEL (reference sequence). CDR3 length: 13 residues. The DNA for the CDR3 is TGTGCCAGCAGCCTAGGGACTAGCGGCAACCAGTACTTC. This sequence encodes CASSLGTSGNQYF.